The 22 T cell receptor beta chains listed next were all sequenced from one sample in a study of shared clonotypes between healthy human individuals. TCRdb's copy holds only in-frame clones and misses some; the assay was immunoSEQ multiplex PCR. The sample carries roughly 2.6 million clones, approximately 92% recorded once. Sequencing input: naive CD4+ T cells sorted from blood. Subset specified: CD45RA+ positively selected. The receptors here all came from a man in his late teens or twenties in good health.

The V and J genes are TRBV18 and TRBJ2-5; D is possibly TRBD1 (5 bases). The length of the CDR3 is 12 residues. Germline V gives CDR1 KGHSH, CDR2 LQKENI. V shed 3 bases and J shed 7 bases, with 9 bases lying between them. The CDR3 loop reads CASSPQGVTQYF. The CDR3 region has the DNA TGTGCCAGCTCACCTCAGGGTGTGACCCAGTACTTC.

The rearrangement uses TRBV29-1 and TRBJ2-5; 7 bases map to TRBD1. The DNA end lines up better with TRBJ2-7; the J call may be wrong. The CDR3 contains 13 residues. Germline assignment: CDR1 SQVTM and CDR2 ANQGSEA. The CDR3 nucleotides are TGCAGCGTGTTGAGGACAGGTGCCGACGAGCAGTACTTC. This codes for CSVLRTGADEQYF.

The chain has TRBV30 and TRBJ2-5; D remains ambiguous. The CDR3 is made up of 13 amino acids. The germline CDR1 and CDR2 sequences are GTSNPN and SVGIG (reference sequence). V shed 0 bases and J shed 4 bases, with 9 bases lying between them. CDR3 protein: CAWSVQSTETQYF. The DNA for the CDR3 is TGTGCCTGGAGTGTACAGTCTACAGAGACCCAGTACTTC.

The chain has TRBV2 and TRBJ1-1; D remains ambiguous. V lost 7 bases to trimming and J lost 0 bases, with 12 bases between them. This CDR3 has 14 amino acids. Germline values: CDR1 SNHLY, CDR2 FYNNEI. CDR3 nucleotide sequence: TGTGCCAGCATGAGGCAGCAGCTGAACACTGAAGCTTTCTTT. Translation: CASMRQQLNTEAFF.

The chain carries TRBV5-1 and TRBJ2-7; 12 positions agree with TRBD2. Germline CDR1 is SGHRS and CDR2 is YFSETQ. This CDR3 is 14 amino acids long. Trimming took 3 bases from V and 3 from J; bases not matched to a gene: 1. The CDR3 DNA is TGCGCCAGCAGCTGGACTAGCGGGAACTACGAGCAGTACTTC. It translates to CASSWTSGNYEQYF.

This clone was seen just once. The CDR3 loop is CAITMGGPGETQYF. DNA for the CDR3: TGTGCCATCACAATGGGGGGGCCGGGCGAGACCCAGTACTTC. The rearrangement uses TRBV10-3 and TRBJ2-5; D is perhaps TRBD2 (7 bases). Germline loops: CDR1 ENHRY, CDR2 SYGVKD. The CDR3 runs to 14 residues. V was clipped by 7 bases and J by 5 bases, with 17 bases between them.

About this clone: The sample has other DNA sequences that encode this CDR3 too. The V and J genes are TRBV7-2 and TRBJ2-7; D is possibly TRBD1 or TRBD2 (5 bases each). The CDR3 consists of 15 residues. The V gene lost 5 bases and the J gene lost 0 bases, with 14 bases spanning the gap. Germline assignment: CDR1 SGHTA and CDR2 FQGNSA. The CDR3 region is CASSLRGPSSYEQYF. The CDR3 nucleotides are TGTGCCAGCAGCCTGAGGGGACCAAGCTCCTACGAGCAGTACTTC.

Comment on this clone: Other DNA sequences in the same sample also yield this CDR3. The chain uses TRBV6-5 and TRBJ1-4; D is unresolved. CDR3 size: 11 residues. Trimming pared 6 bases from V and 5 bases from J, leaving 4 bases between. Germline V gene data show CDR1 as MNHEY and CDR2 as SVGAGI. The CDR3 spells CASRNNEKLFF. The CDR3 DNA sequence: TGTGCCAGCAGAAACAATGAAAAACTGTTTTTT.

The chain joins TRBV7-9 to TRBJ2-2; TRBD2 matches 7 bases. Losses at the gene ends were 5 bases for V and 6 bases for J; bases not matched to a gene: 0. The CDR3 is 12 amino acids. Looked up from germline, CDR1 is SEHNR and CDR2 is FQNEAQ (reference sequence). The CDR3 loop reads CASSRGAGELFF. The CDR3 region has the DNA TGTGCCAGCAGCCGGGGGGCCGGGGAGCTGTTTTTT.

This clone appeared once. The gene calls are TRBV2 and TRBJ1-4, with D possibly being TRBD1 (5 bases). V was shortened by 8 bases and J by 0 bases, with 16 bases between the two germline ends. The CDR3 runs to 16 residues. CDR1 SNHLY and CDR2 FYNNEI come from the germline V gene. In DNA, the CDR3 is TGTGCCAGCCAGGTGGAGGGAGGGGCAACTAATGAAAAACTGTTTTTT. It encodes CASQVEGGATNEKLFF.

Turning to this clone: In the same sample, other DNA sequences code for this CDR3. This chain links TRBV30 with TRBJ2-7; no firm D call. CDR3 length: 13 amino acids. Per the germline V gene, CDR1 is GTSNPN and CDR2 is SVGIG (reference sequence). V lost 0 bases to trimming and J lost 2 bases, with 8 bases between them. CDR3 sequence (DNA): TGTGCCTGGAGTGTTGGCAGTCCCTACGAGCAGTACTTC. This translates into CAWSVGSPYEQYF.

The V gene is TRBV7-2, the J gene TRBJ2-7; no clear D gene. CDR1 and CDR2 (germline): SGHTA, FQGNSA. The ends were cut back, 1 base at V and 2 bases at J, with 9 bases in the middle. The CDR3 runs 14 residues. As DNA, the CDR3 is TGTGCCAGCAGCTTAGATGCGAGAGCCTACGAGCAGTACTTC. It codes for CASSLDARAYEQYF.

CDR3 amino acids: CASSGQGSGKLFF. The CDR3 nucleotides read TGTGCCAGCAGCGGACAGGGCTCGGGGAAACTGTTTTTT. The chain carries TRBV2 and TRBJ1-4; 8 bases map to TRBD1. Germline CDR1 and CDR2: SNHLY and FYNNEI. V was pared by 6 bases and J by 11 bases, with 8 bases of the junction left unmatched. This CDR3 has 13 residues.

The chain couples TRBV5-1 to TRBJ2-1; D is unresolved. This CDR3 region has 14 residues. With 5 bases removed from V and 2 bases from J, the gap between germline ends came to 11 bases. Germline V CDR1 and CDR2: SGHRS, YFSETQ. CDR3 in amino acids: CASRKQEPYNEQFF. CDR3 DNA: TGCGCCAGCAGGAAGCAGGAACCCTACAATGAGCAGTTCTTC.

The genes are TRBV10-3 and TRBJ1-4, with 9 bases lining up with TRBD1. The length of the CDR3 is 14 residues. Losses at the gene ends were 10 bases for V and 8 bases for J; bases not matched to a gene: 11. CDR1 and CDR2 from the germline V gene are ENHRY and SYGVKD. Here the CDR3 reads CASKQGALEEKLFF. The CDR3 bases are TGTGCCAGCAAACAGGGGGCGCTGGAGGAAAAACTGTTTTTT.

The chain recombines TRBV7-3 with TRBJ2-2, with TRBD1 identical over 10 bases. The CDR3 has 13 amino acids. J lost 12 bases, V lost 5 bases, and 6 bases had no gene match. Germline CDR1 reads SGHTA; CDR2 reads FQGTGA. The CDR3 protein is CASSPTGQGKLFF. CDR3 in DNA: TGTGCCAGCAGCCCCACGGGACAGGGGAAGCTGTTTTTT.

The chain joins TRBV19 to TRBJ2-1; the match to TRBD2 covers 7 bases. The V and J ends lost 10 bases and 5 bases, in that order; junction bases with no gene match: 11. This CDR3 is 14 amino acids long. Per germline, CDR1 LNHDA and CDR2 SQIVND (reference sequence). Here the CDR3 reads CATNQRGGDNEQFF. CDR3 bases: TGTGCCACTAATCAGCGCGGGGGTGACAATGAGCAGTTCTTC.

CDR3 amino acids: CASTYPLTEAFF. CDR3 in DNA: TGTGCCAGCACCTACCCGTTAACTGAAGCTTTCTTT. The chain recombines TRBV28 with TRBJ1-1; D gene unclear. Trimming removed 7 bases from V and 5 bases from J, with 11 bases in between. From germline, CDR1 is MDHEN and CDR2 SYDVKM. The CDR3 covers 12 residues.

The chain joins TRBV10-1 to TRBJ2-2, with a weak D call TRBD2 (6 bases). From germline, CDR1 is WNHNN and CDR2 SYGVQD (reference sequence). CDR3 size: 19 residues. Trimming removed 7 bases from V and 6 bases from J, with 30 bases in between. CDR3 DNA: TGCGCCAGCAAGGGGCGGGGCGGGTCCCAGGGCCTTACCTCCGGGGAGCTGTTTTTT. Protein sequence: CASKGRGGSQGLTSGELFF.

The genes are TRBV27 and TRBJ2-7; a weak D match, TRBD1 (6 bases). The germline V gene encodes CDR1 MNHEY and CDR2 SMNVEV (reference sequence). The CDR3 loop spans 14 amino acids. Trimming cost V 5 bases and J 6 bases, with 17 bases left between them. CDR3: CASSTRDNLLEQYF. The CDR3, as DNA: TGTGCCAGCAGTACCCGGGACAATTTGCTCGAGCAGTACTTC.

This chain uses TRBV7-2 with TRBJ1-2, with TRBD1 matching over 8 bases. With V trimmed by 5 bases and J by 3 bases, 5 bases remained unmatched. The CDR3 contains 14 residues. The germline CDR1 and CDR2 sequences are SGHTA and FQGNSA. Here the CDR3 reads CASSRGTGDYGYTF. CDR3 coding DNA: TGTGCCAGCAGCCGCGGGACAGGCGACTATGGCTACACCTTC.

Only one count was recorded for this clone. J is TRBJ2-1 and V is TRBV4-1, with D possibly being TRBD1 or TRBD2 (6 bases each). The CDR3 contains 15 residues. CDR1 and CDR2 (germline): MGHRA, YSYEKL. V lost 4 bases and J lost 7, with 17 bases in between. The CDR3 nucleotides are TGCGCCAGCAGCCCGCTCGAGCGGAGGGGGAATGAGCAGTTCTTC. This gives the protein CASSPLERRGNEQFF.